Below, 14 T cell receptor beta chains from the same sample are listed, as sequenced in a study of control samples from healthy donors and cancer patients. This table comes from immunoSEQ multiplex PCR, and its TCRdb copy is limited to in-frame clones, with some not included. Seen here are 60,000 to 70,000 clones, 65% to 90% observed once, and the top ten hold nearly 5.5%. The sequenced sample consisted of blood. All receptors derive from a man aged 35 to 55 in good health.

The V gene is TRBV2, the J gene TRBJ2-2, with TRBD1 identical over 10 bases. Germline lookup yields CDR1 SNHLY and CDR2 FYNNEI. V gave up 7 bases and J gave up 8 bases; unmatched junction bases: 13. There are 16 residues in the CDR3. The CDR3: CASTRPRQGAMGELFF. The CDR3 DNA is TGTGCCAGCACCAGACCGAGACAGGGGGCGATGGGGGAGCTGTTTTTT.

This chain links TRBV5-1 with TRBJ1-4, with no clear D. V lost 4 bases to trimming and J lost 0 bases, with 10 bases between them. This CDR3 region has 15 residues. Germline loops: CDR1 SGHRS, CDR2 YFSETQ. Written as DNA, the CDR3 is TGCGCCAGCAGCCCTCAGCTATCAACTAATGAAAAACTGTTTTTT. Protein product: CASSPQLSTNEKLFF.

This chain links TRBV4-3 with TRBJ2-2, with no clear D. This CDR3 contains 13 residues. Germline V CDR1 and CDR2: LGHNA, YSLEER. Trimming left V 1 base short and J 7 bases short, with 7 bases between. CDR3 amino acids: CASSQGTVGELFF. The CDR3 DNA reads as TGCGCCAGCAGCCAAGGGACGGTCGGGGAGCTGTTTTTT.

The V gene is TRBV4-1, the J gene TRBJ1-2, with D perhaps TRBD1 (6 bases). Germline V gives CDR1 MGHRA, CDR2 YSYEKL. Trimming cost V 0 bases and J 0 bases, with 14 bases left between them. CDR3 length: 17 residues. In DNA, the CDR3 is TGCGCCAGCAGCCAAGATATGACAGGTTATACTAACTATGGCTACACCTTC. This encodes CASSQDMTGYTNYGYTF.

V gene TRBV9 combines with J gene TRBJ2-2; D gene uncertain. The V and J ends lost 0 bases and 7 bases respectively, with 4 bases between them. This CDR3 is 12 amino acids long. CDR1 is SGDLS, CDR2 YYNGEE, per germline. The CDR3 here is CASSVDSGELFF. As DNA, the CDR3 is TGTGCCAGCAGCGTAGATAGCGGGGAGCTGTTTTTT.

This sequence joins TRBV9 and TRBJ1-1; D gene uncertain. The CDR3 covers 15 residues. From germline, CDR1 is SGDLS and CDR2 YYNGEE. V lost 0 bases, J lost 6 bases, and 15 bases lay in between. The CDR3 protein is CASSVVRKGRSEAFF. CDR3 in DNA: TGTGCCAGCAGCGTAGTGCGGAAGGGCAGGTCTGAAGCTTTCTTT.

V and J are TRBV11-3 and TRBJ2-1; 12 nucleotides align to TRBD1. V lost 5 bases to trimming and J lost 8 bases; unmatched junction nucleotides: 13. The CDR3 extends over 17 amino acids. Germline CDR1 is SGHNT and CDR2 is YENEEA. The CDR3 nucleotides are TGTGCCAGCAGCCCTTACATTCCGGGACAGGGGGCGGATGAGCAGTTCTTC. Amino acid sequence: CASSPYIPGQGADEQFF.

This chain joins TRBV19 and TRBJ1-6, with TRBD1 identical over 10 bases. Germline V gene data show CDR1 as LNHDA and CDR2 as SQIVND (reference sequence). The trim removed 4 bases at V and 17 bases at J, leaving 5 bases unmatched. CDR3 size: 12 residues. The CDR3 sequence: CASSTPGQGFHF. The DNA for the CDR3 is TGTGCCAGTAGTACCCCGGGACAGGGGTTCCACTTT.

The rearrangement links TRBV18 to TRBJ1-3, with TRBD1 matching 7 bases. Losses at the gene ends were 3 bases for V and 2 bases for J; bases not matched to a gene: 4. There are 15 residues in the CDR3. CDR1 is KGHSH, CDR2 LQKENI, per germline. The CDR3 loop reads CASSPVQGTGNTIYF. For the CDR3, the DNA is TGTGCCAGCTCACCTGTACAGGGGACTGGAAACACCATATATTTT.

This clone was found once. The same CDR3 arises from other DNA sequences in this sample as well. The chain has TRBV20-1 and TRBJ2-7; weak D call: TRBD1 (6 bases). There are 11 residues in the CDR3. V lost 6 bases and J 5 bases, leaving 11 bases between the germline ends. Germline assignment: CDR1 DFQATT and CDR2 SNEGSKA (reference sequence). CDR3 sequence reads: CSANRDHEQYF. The CDR3 DNA follows: TGCAGTGCAAACAGGGACCACGAGCAGTACTTC.

The chain combines TRBV5-8 with TRBJ2-5; D is uncertain. Trimming left V 0 bases short and J 5 bases short, with 11 bases between. CDR3 length: 14 amino acids. Germline V gene data show CDR1 as SGHTS and CDR2 as YDEGEE. The CDR3 region has the DNA TGTGCCAGCAGCTTGGATCTGCTCGGGGAGACCCAGTACTTC. This gives the protein CASSLDLLGETQYF. The full variable domain, its missing parts supplied by reference TRBV5-8 and TRBJ2-5, is EAGVTQSPTHLIKTRGQQATLRCSPISGHTSVYWYQQALGLGLQFLLWYDEGEERNRGNFPPRFSGRQFPNYSSELNVNALELEDSALYLCASSLDLLGETQYFGPGTRLLVL.

The CDR3 DNA reads TGTGCCAGCGGCGGGACAGGTTATAGCAATCAGCCCCAGCATTTT. Protein product: CASGGTGYSNQPQHF. The chain employs TRBV6-6 and TRBJ1-5, with 8 nucleotides matching TRBD1. The junction had 6 bases not matched to a gene; V was cut back by 8 bases and J by 0 bases. CDR3 length: 15 residues. Germline CDR1 MNHNY, CDR2 SVGAGI (reference sequence).

This rearrangement joins TRBV27 to TRBJ1-5, with TRBD1 identical over 7 bases. V shed 5 bases, J shed 5 bases, and the junction held 3 bases outside the gene matches. The CDR3 sequence is 13 residues long. Germline V gene lookup returns CDR1 MNHEY and CDR2 SMNVEV (reference sequence). CDR3 residues: CASSPTGYQPQHF. For the CDR3, the DNA is TGTGCCAGCAGTCCGACAGGGTATCAGCCCCAGCATTTT.

The chain combines TRBV6-5 with TRBJ2-5; tentative D call: TRBD2 (5 bases). V was pared by 6 bases and J by 9 bases, with 14 bases between. The CDR3 consists of 12 residues. Germline V lookup: CDR1 MNHEY, CDR2 SVGAGI. The CDR3 reads CASREVKGPQYF. The CDR3 DNA reads as TGTGCCAGCAGGGAGGTAAAGGGCCCCCAGTACTTC.